This T cell receptor (beta chain) was identified during a study of T cell repertoires in cytomegalovirus infection. Whole-study context: Researchers turned to recently identified HLA-C-restricted CMV epitopes as well as well-studied HLA-B-restricted ones.

This clonotype was counted a few times. The antigen remains undetermined. MiXCR was run by TCRdb on the reads, yielding one entry per CDR3 protein. The table records 350,000 to 400,000 distinct CDR3 sequences, about 34% of them present only once. The source of this sequence is a human donor in good health (CMV status not recorded). Some clones in this sample may be carry-over from other donors' samples. Sequencing was performed on cultured PBMCs, taken from culture after CMV antigen stimulation.

DNA for the CDR3: TGCGCCAGCAGCCAAGAACCGGGTGAGACCCAGTACTTC. Translating it yields CASSQEPGETQYF. The chain employs TRBV4-1 and TRBJ2-5; no firm D call. The CDR3 totals 13 residues. The V gene lost 0 bases and the J gene lost 5 bases, with 7 bases spanning the gap. The germline V gene encodes CDR1 MGHRA and CDR2 YSYEKL.